Many counts were recorded for the clone carrying this TCR beta chain. Its specificity is unknown. The data belong to a study of CD8 T cells in ankylosing spondylitis. Overall study results and limits: Clones linked to disease were reported to show significant enrichment in matched ankylosing spondylitis synovial fluid. Existing reports had already noted some motif variants in reactive arthritis synovial fluid and blood.

MiXCR, applied by TCRdb to the 5' RACE reads, yields one record per CDR3 protein. The sample shows roughly 180,000 distinct CDR3 sequences, over 10% of them seen only once. The clonotype originates from a female donor with ankylosing spondylitis or in good health (not recorded which). Material: blood, either unsorted or a sorted T cell fraction (not recorded which).

The CDR3 nucleotides read TGTGCCAGCAGCTTAGACGCAGACTATGGCTACACCTTC. Protein: CASSLDADYGYTF. The V gene is TRBV7-3, the J gene TRBJ1-2; D is undetermined. Trimming took off 2 bases at V and 3 bases at J, with 7 bases between the two ends. The germline V gene has CDR1 SGHTA and CDR2 FQGTGA. This CDR3 has 13 residues.